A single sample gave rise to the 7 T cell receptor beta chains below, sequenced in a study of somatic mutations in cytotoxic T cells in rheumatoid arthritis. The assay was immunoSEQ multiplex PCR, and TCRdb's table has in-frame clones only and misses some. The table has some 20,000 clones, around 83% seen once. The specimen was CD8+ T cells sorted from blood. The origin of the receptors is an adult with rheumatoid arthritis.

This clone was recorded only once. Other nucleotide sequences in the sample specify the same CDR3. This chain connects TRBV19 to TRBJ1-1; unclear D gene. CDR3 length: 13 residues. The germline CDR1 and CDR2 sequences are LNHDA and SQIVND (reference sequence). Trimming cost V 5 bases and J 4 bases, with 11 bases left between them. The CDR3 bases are TGTGCCAGTAGTCCCCCAAGGGCCACTGAAGCTTTCTTT. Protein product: CASSPPRATEAFF.

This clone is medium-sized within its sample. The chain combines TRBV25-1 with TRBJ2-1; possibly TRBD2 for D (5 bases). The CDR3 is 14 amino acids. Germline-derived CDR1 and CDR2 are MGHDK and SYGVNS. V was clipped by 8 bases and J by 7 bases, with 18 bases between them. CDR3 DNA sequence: TGTGCCAGCGGTCCGAACGGGGTTATAAATGAGCAGTTCTTC. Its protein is CASGPNGVINEQFF.

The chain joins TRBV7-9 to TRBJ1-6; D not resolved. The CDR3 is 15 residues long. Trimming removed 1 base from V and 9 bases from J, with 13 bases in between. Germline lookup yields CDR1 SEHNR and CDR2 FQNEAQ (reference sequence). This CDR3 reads CASSLVGNKGSPLHF. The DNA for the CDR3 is TGTGCCAGCAGCTTAGTTGGAAACAAGGGTTCACCCCTCCACTTT.

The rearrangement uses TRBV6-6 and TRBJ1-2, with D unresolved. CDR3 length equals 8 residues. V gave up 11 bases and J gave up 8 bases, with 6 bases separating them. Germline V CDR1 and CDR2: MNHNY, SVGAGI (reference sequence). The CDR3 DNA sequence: TGTGCCCTTGGGGGCTACACCTTC. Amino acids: CALGGYTF.

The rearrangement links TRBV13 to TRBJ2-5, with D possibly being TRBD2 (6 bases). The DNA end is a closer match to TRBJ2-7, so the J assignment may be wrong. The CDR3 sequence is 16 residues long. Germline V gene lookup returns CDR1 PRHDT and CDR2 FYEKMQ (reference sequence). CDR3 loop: CASSLGVAGFSYEQYF. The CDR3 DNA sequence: TGTGCCAGCAGCTTAGGAGTCGCGGGATTCTCCTACGAGCAGTACTTC.

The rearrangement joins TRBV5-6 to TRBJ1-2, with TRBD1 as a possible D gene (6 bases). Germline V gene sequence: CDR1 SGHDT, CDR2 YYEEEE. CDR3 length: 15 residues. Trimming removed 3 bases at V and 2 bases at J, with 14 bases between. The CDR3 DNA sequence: TGTGCCAGCAGCTGGAGGACAGCCCCAAACTATGGCTACACCTTC. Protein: CASSWRTAPNYGYTF.

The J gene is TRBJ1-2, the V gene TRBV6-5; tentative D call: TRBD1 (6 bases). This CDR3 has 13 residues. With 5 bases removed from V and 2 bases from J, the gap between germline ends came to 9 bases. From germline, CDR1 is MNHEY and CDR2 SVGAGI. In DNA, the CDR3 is TGTGCCAGCAGTAGGGACACGAACTATGGCTACACCTTC. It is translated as CASSRDTNYGYTF.